A selection of T cell receptor beta chains follows, all from one sample in a study of cytomegalovirus exposure and HLA in healthy donors. Method: immunoSEQ multiplex PCR; TCRdb's copy keeps in-frame clones and lacks some. Counted here are some 100,000 clones, 65% to 85% occurring once; the ten biggest clones make up over 9.5%. The sequenced sample was PBMCs. Every receptor here comes from a man aged 50-60 years in good health and CMV-seronegative. Both conserved end residues are part of each CDR3. The order of the fields is J gene, V gene, CDR3 protein.

j_gene: TRBJ2-1; v_gene: TRBV7-3; CDR3aa: CASSLVRTSSNEQFF
j_gene: TRBJ1-1; v_gene: TRBV11-2; CDR3aa: CASSFSGGDTEAFF
j_gene: TRBJ2-3; v_gene: TRBV28; CDR3aa: CASSLPKQTGRTDTQYF
j_gene: TRBJ2-2; v_gene: TRBV4-3; CDR3aa: CASSQVVASGRNGELFF
j_gene: TRBJ2-6; v_gene: TRBV19; CDR3aa: CASSTPAGNPSGANVLTF
j_gene: TRBJ2-5; v_gene: TRBV11-3; CDR3aa: CASSVDLGEGLQETQYF
j_gene: TRBJ2-6; v_gene: TRBV11-2; CDR3aa: CASSPILRSSGANVLTF
j_gene: TRBJ2-3; v_gene: TRBV5-1; CDR3aa: CASSLASGSTDTQYF
j_gene: TRBJ2-1; v_gene: TRBV10-2; CDR3aa: CASSLLGVEQFF
j_gene: TRBJ2-2; v_gene: TRBV2; CDR3aa: CASSAQGGNTGELFF
j_gene: TRBJ1-5; v_gene: TRBV19; CDR3aa: CAIGEGFNQPQHF
j_gene: TRBJ1-6; v_gene: TRBV4-2; CDR3aa: CASSQDMNSPLHF
j_gene: TRBJ2-7; v_gene: TRBV27; CDR3aa: CASRMGQGSYEQYF
j_gene: TRBJ2-1; v_gene: TRBV11-3; CDR3aa: CASSLSPGTGDALDHNEQFF
j_gene: TRBJ2-7; v_gene: TRBV30; CDR3aa: CAWTGGGYEQYF
j_gene: TRBJ1-2; v_gene: TRBV7-2; CDR3aa: CASSPDRRDGYTF
j_gene: TRBJ1-4; v_gene: TRBV5-6; CDR3aa: CASSSETNLEKLFF
j_gene: TRBJ1-1; v_gene: TRBV7-6; CDR3aa: CASSLRFGAEAFF
j_gene: TRBJ2-7; v_gene: TRBV2; CDR3aa: CASSYSGSSYEQYF
j_gene: TRBJ2-1; v_gene: TRBV7-2; CDR3aa: CASSRGPAGGPKDEQFF
j_gene: .; v_gene: TRBV10-1; CDR3aa: CASSEALGAYYEQYF
j_gene: TRBJ1-4; v_gene: TRBV11-2; CDR3aa: CASSFNRGHEKLFF
j_gene: TRBJ1-1; v_gene: TRBV9; CDR3aa: CASRDGTGDLGTEAFF
j_gene: TRBJ1-2; v_gene: TRBV28; CDR3aa: CASSLSRRGTGSRYGYTF
j_gene: TRBJ2-5; v_gene: TRBV28; CDR3aa: CASSFPGQHQETQYF
j_gene: TRBJ2-5; v_gene: TRBV7-9; CDR3aa: CASSLARRTSGRAGETQYF